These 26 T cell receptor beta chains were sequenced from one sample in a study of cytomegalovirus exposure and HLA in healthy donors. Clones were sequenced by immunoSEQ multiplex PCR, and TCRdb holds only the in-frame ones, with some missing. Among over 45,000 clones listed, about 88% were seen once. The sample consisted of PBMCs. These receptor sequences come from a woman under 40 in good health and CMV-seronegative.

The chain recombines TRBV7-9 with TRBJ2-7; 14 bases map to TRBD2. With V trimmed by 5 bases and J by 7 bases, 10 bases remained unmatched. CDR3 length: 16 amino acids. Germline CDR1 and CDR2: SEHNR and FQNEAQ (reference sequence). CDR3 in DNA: TGTGCCAGCAGCCCCTCGACTAGCGGGAGGGCCGGAGAGCAGTACTTC. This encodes CASSPSTSGRAGEQYF.

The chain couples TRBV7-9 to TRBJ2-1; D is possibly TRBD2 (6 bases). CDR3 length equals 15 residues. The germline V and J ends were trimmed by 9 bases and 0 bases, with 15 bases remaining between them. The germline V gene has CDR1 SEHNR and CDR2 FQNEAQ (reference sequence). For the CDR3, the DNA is TGTGCCAGTGATCCCCGGGAGTACTCCTACAATGAGCAGTTCTTC. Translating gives CASDPREYSYNEQFF. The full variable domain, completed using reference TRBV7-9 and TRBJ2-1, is DTGVSQNPRHKITKRGQNVTFRCDPISEHNRLYWYRQTLGQGPEFLTYFQNEAQLEKSRLLSDRFSAERPKGSFSTLEIQRTEQGDSAMYLCASDPREYSYNEQFFGPGTRLTVL.

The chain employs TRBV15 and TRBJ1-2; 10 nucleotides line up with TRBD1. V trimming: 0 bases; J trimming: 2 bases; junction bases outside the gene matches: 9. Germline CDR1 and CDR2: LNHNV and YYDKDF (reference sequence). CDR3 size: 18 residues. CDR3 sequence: CATSRELGDRGRNYGYTF. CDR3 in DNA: TGTGCCACCAGCAGAGAACTAGGAGACAGGGGGCGCAACTATGGCTACACCTTC. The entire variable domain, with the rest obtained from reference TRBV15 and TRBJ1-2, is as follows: DAMVIQNPRYQVTQFGKPVTLSCSQTLNHNVMYWYQQKSSQAPKLLFHYYDKDFNNEADTPDNFQSRRPNTSFCFLDIRSPGLGDTAMYLCATSRELGDRGRNYGYTFGSGTRLTVV.

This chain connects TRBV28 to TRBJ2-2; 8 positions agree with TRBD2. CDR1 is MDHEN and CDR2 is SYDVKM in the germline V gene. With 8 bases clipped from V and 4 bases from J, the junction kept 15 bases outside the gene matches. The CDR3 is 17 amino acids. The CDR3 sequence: CASGTTREGPGTGELFF. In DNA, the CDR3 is TGTGCCAGCGGAACTACCCGGGAGGGCCCGGGCACCGGGGAGCTGTTTTTT.

CDR3 nucleotide sequence: TGTGCCAGCAGCCAAGATCCCGGTGTGAATCAGCCCCAGCATTTT. Protein sequence: CASSQDPGVNQPQHF. The J gene is TRBJ1-5, the V gene TRBV14, with D uncertain. Germline lookup yields CDR1 SGHDN and CDR2 FVKESK. The CDR3 extends over 15 amino acids. V gave up 0 bases and J gave up 4 bases, with 10 bases separating them. Drawing the rest from reference TRBV14 and TRBJ1-5, the complete variable domain is EAGVTQFPSHSVIEKGQTVTLRCDPISGHDNLYWYRRVMGKEIKFLLHFVKESKQDESGMPNNRFLAERTGGTYSTLKVQPAELEDSGVYFCASSQDPGVNQPQHFGDGTRLSIL.

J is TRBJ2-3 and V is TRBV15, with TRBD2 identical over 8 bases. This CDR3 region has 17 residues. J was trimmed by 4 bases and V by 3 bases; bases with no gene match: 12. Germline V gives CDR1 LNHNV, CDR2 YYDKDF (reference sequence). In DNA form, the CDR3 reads TGTGCCACCAGCAGTAACACAAAAGCGGGAGCTTCAGATACGCAGTATTTT. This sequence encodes CATSSNTKAGASDTQYF.

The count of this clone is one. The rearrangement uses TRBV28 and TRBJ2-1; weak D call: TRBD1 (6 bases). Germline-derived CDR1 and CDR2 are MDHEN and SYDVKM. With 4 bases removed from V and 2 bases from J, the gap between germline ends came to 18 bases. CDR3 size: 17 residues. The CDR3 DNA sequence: TGTGCCAGCAGTTCGGGTATGGAATCAGGGGCCTACAATGAGCAGTTCTTC. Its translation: CASSSGMESGAYNEQFF.

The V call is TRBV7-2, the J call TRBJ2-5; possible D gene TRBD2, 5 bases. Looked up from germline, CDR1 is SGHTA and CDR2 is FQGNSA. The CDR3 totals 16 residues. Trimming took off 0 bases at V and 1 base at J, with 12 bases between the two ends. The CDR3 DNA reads TGTGCCAGCAGCTTAGCCCCAGGAAGCGGCCAAGAGACCCAGTACTTC. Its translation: CASSLAPGSGQETQYF.

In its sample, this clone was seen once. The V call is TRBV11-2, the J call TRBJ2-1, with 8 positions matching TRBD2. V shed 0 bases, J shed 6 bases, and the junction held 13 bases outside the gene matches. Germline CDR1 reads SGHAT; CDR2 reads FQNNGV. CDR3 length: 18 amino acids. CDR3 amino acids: CASSLEEFRTSPFNEQFF. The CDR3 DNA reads TGTGCCAGCAGCTTAGAAGAGTTCCGGACTAGCCCTTTCAATGAGCAGTTCTTC.

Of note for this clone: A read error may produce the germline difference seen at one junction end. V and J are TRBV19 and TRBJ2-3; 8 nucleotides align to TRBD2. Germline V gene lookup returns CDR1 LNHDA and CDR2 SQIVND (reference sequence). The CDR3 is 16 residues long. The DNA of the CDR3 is TGTGCCAGTAGCAACTTGATGACTAGCGCGAAAGATACGCAATATTTT. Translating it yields CASSNLMTSAKDTQYF.

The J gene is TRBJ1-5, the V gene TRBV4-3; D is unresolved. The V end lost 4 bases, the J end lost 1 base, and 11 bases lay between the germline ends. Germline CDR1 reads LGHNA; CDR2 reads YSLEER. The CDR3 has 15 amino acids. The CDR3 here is CASSPVGGSNQPQHF. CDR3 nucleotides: TGCGCCAGCAGCCCGGTTGGAGGGAGCAATCAGCCCCAGCATTTT.

The CDR3 sequence: CAISDGTARDTDTQYF. In DNA form, the CDR3 reads TGTGCCATCAGTGATGGGACAGCGAGGGACACAGATACGCAGTATTTT. The chain recombines TRBV10-3 with TRBJ2-3; 7 bases align to TRBD1. Trimming at V came to 3 bases and at J to 2 bases, leaving 8 bases not matched to a gene. Germline V gene data show CDR1 as ENHRY and CDR2 as SYGVKD. There are 16 residues in the CDR3.

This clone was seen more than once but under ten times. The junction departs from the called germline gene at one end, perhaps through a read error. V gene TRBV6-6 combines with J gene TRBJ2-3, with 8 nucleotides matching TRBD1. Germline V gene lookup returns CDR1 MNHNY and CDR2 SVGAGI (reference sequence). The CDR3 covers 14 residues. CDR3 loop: CASSDTGTGTGGEF. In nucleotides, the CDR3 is TGTGCCAGCAGTGACACCGGCACCGGGACAGGAGGGGAATTT.

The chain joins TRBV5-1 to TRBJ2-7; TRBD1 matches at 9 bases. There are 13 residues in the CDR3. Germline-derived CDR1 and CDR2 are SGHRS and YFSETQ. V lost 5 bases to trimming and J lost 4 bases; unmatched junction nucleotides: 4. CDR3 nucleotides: TGCGCCAGCAGTAAGGGACAGGGATACGAGCAGTACTTC. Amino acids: CASSKGQGYEQYF.

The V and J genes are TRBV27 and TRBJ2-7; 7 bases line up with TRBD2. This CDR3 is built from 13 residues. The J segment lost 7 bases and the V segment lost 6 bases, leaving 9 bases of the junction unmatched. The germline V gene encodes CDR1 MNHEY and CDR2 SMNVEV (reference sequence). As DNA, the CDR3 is TGTGCCAGCAGATCCGGGGGAGCGGGGGAGCAGTACTTC. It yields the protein CASRSGGAGEQYF.

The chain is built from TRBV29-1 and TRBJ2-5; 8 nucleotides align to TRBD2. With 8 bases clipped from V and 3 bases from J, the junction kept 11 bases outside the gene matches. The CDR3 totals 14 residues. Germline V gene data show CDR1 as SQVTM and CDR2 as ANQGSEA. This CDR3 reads CSCLGRGGKETQYF. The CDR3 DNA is TGCAGCTGTCTCGGGAGGGGGGGGAAAGAGACCCAGTACTTC. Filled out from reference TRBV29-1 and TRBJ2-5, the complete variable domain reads SAVISQKPSRDICQRGTSLTIQCQVDSQVTMMFWYRQQPGQSLTLIATANQGSEATYESGFVIDKFPISRPNLTFSTLTVSNMSPEDSSIYLCSCLGRGGKETQYFGPGTRLLVL.

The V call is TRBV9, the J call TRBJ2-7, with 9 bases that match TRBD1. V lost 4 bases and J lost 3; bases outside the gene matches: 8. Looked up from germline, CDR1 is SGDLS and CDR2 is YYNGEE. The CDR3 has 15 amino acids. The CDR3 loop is CASSPGTGTGYEQYF. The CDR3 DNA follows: TGTGCCAGCAGCCCCGGGACAGGGACCGGCTACGAGCAGTACTTC. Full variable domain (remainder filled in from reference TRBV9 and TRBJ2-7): DSGVTQTPKHLITATGQRVTLRCSPRSGDLSVYWYQQSLDQGLQFLIQYYNGEERAKGNILERFSAQQFPDLHSELNLSSLELGDSALYFCASSPGTGTGYEQYFGPGTRLTVT.

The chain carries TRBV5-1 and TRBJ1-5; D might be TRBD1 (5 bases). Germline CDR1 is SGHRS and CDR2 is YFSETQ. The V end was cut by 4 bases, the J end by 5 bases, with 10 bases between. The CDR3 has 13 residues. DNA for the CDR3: TGCGCCAGCAGCCATGACAGCGATCAGCCCCAGCATTTT. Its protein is CASSHDSDQPQHF. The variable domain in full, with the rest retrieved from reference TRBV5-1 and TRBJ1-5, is KAGVTQTPRYLIKTRGQQVTLSCSPISGHRSVSWYQQTPGQGLQFLFEYFSETQRNKGNFPGRFSGRQFSNSRSEMNVSTLELGDSALYLCASSHDSDQPQHFGDGTRLSIL.

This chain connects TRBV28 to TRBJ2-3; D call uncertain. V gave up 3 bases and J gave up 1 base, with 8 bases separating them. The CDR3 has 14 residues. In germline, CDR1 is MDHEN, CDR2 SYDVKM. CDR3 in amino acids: CASSFLSGTDTQYF. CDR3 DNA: TGTGCCAGCAGTTTTTTGAGCGGCACAGATACGCAGTATTTT.

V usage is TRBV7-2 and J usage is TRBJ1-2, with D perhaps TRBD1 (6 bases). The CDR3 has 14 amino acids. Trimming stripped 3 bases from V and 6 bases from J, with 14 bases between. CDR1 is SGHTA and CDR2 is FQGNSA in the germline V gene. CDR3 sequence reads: CASSFRQVTDGYTF. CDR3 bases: TGTGCCAGCAGCTTCCGACAGGTCACGGATGGCTACACCTTC. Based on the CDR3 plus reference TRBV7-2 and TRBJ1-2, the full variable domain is GAGVSQSPSNKVTEKGKDVELRCDPISGHTALYWYRQSLGQGLEFLIYFQGNSAPDKSGLPSDRFSAERTGGSVSTLTIQRTQQEDSAVYLCASSFRQVTDGYTFGSGTRLTVV.

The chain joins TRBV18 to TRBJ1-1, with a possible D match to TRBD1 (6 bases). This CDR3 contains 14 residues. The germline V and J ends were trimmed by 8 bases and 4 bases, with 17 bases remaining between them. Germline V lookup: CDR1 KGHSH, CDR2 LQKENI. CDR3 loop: CASLRGGASTEAFF. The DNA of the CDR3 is TGTGCCAGCCTACGGGGGGGCGCGTCCACTGAAGCTTTCTTT.

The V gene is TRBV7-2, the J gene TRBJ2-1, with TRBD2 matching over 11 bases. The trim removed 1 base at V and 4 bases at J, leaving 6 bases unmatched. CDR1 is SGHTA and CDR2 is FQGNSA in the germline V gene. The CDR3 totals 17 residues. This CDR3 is CASSLGRGTSGYNEQFF. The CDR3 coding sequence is TGTGCCAGCAGCTTAGGGAGGGGGACTAGCGGATACAATGAGCAGTTCTTC.

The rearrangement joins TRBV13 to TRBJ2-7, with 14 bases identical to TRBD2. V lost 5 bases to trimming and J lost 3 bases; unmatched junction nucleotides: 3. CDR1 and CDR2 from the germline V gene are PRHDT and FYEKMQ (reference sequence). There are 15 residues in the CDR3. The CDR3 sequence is CASSHGTSGSYEQYF. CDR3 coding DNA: TGTGCCAGCAGCCACGGGACTAGCGGGAGCTACGAGCAGTACTTC.

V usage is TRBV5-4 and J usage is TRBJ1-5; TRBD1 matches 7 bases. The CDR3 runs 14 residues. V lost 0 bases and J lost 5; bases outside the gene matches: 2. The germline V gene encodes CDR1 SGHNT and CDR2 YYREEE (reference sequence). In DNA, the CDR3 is TGTGCCAGCAGCTTGGGTACAGGGGATCAGCCCCAGCATTTT. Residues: CASSLGTGDQPQHF.

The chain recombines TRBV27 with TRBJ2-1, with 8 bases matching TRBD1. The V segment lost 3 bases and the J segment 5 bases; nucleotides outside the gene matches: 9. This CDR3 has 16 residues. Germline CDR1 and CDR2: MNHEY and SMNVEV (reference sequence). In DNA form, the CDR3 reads TGTGCCAGCAGTTTCCTTTACAGGGGGGTGAACAATGAGCAGTTCTTC. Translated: CASSFLYRGVNNEQFF.

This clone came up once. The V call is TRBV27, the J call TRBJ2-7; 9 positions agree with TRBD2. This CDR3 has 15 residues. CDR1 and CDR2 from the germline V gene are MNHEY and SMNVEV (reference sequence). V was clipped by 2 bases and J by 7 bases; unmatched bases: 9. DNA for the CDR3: TGTGCCAGCAGTTTACTAGCGGGAACTCCTTCGGAGCAGTACTTC. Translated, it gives CASSLLAGTPSEQYF.